The 27 T cell receptor beta chains presented below share a single source sample, sequenced in a study of T-cell memory formation after mild COVID-19. TCRdb processed the 5' RACE reads anew with MiXCR; each CDR3 protein has one entry. The data show roughly 300,000 distinct CDR3 sequences, roughly 16% seen once. Material: PBMCs or a T cell subset sorted from them (not recorded which). These receptors were obtained from a young man who had mild COVID-19 (a few samples of this study predate the infection). Cell type and time point are not known.

The chain has TRBV27 and TRBJ1-2; TRBD1 might be the D (5 bases). Germline V gives CDR1 MNHEY, CDR2 SMNVEV (reference sequence). CDR3 length: 13 amino acids. Deletions cut 6 bases from V and 4 bases from J, with 12 bases between. DNA of the CDR3: TGTGCCAGCAGCCCCCTGGGGGGCTATGGCTACACCTTC. Protein sequence: CASSPLGGYGYTF.

This clonotype came up a few times. The chain combines TRBV10-3 with TRBJ2-1; D gene uncertain. This CDR3 contains 10 residues. V dropped 0 bases and J dropped 15 bases, with 6 bases sitting between them. CDR1 and CDR2 (germline): ENHRY, SYGVKD. CDR3 loop: CAISESPLFF. CDR3 nucleotide sequence: TGTGCCATCAGTGAGTCCCCTCTGTTCTTC.

In its sample, this clonotype was seen a few times. The chain links TRBV7-3 to TRBJ2-5; TRBD2 matches 11 bases. Trimming removed 2 bases from V and 4 bases from J; junction bases left unmatched: 6. CDR1 is SGHTA and CDR2 is FQGTGA in the germline V gene. This CDR3 is built from 16 residues. DNA of the CDR3: TGTGCCAGCAGCTTAGGTAGCGGGGGGGCCAGAGAGACCCAGTACTTC. Its translation is CASSLGSGGARETQYF.

V usage is TRBV3-1 and J usage is TRBJ2-7; either TRBD1 or TRBD2 may supply D (5 bases each). The CDR3 has 15 residues. V lost 5 bases to trimming and J lost 0 bases, with 14 bases between them. CDR1 LGHDT and CDR2 YNNKEL come from the germline V gene (reference sequence). The CDR3, as DNA: TGTGCCAGCAGCACTGAAGAGGGGAGCTCCTACGAGCAGTACTTC. As protein: CASSTEEGSSYEQYF.

This clonotype was found many times. V usage is TRBV7-2 and J usage is TRBJ2-3; 10 bases are shared with TRBD2. In germline, CDR1 is SGHTA, CDR2 FQGNSA. The CDR3 covers 16 residues. V was clipped by 4 bases and J by 4 bases; unmatched bases: 8. CDR3 in DNA: TGTGCCAGCAGCTGGAAGCGGGGGGGCATATCAGATACGCAGTATTTT. This codes for CASSWKRGGISDTQYF. Based on the CDR3 plus reference TRBV7-2 and TRBJ2-3, the full variable domain is GAGVSQSPSNKVTEKGKDVELRCDPISGHTALYWYRQSLGQGLEFLIYFQGNSAPDKSGLPSDRFSAERTGGSVSTLTIQRTQQEDSAVYLCASSWKRGGISDTQYFGPGTRLTVL.

This clonotype was seen more than once but under ten times. CDR3 nucleotide sequence: TGCGCCAGCAGCCGGAATCTAGATGGCTACACCTTC. This gives the protein CASSRNLDGYTF. The genes are TRBV5-1 and TRBJ1-2, with no clear D. The CDR3 runs 12 residues. Per germline, CDR1 SGHRS and CDR2 YFSETQ. V gave up 4 bases and J gave up 6 bases, with 10 bases separating them.

This clonotype was observed many times. This chain links TRBV7-2 with TRBJ1-2; D is unresolved. V gave up 1 base and J gave up 8 bases, with 11 bases separating them. The CDR3 runs 13 residues. Germline loops: CDR1 SGHTA, CDR2 FQGNSA. Written as DNA, the CDR3 is TGTGCCAGCAGCTTAGGCCAGGTCGGCGGCTACACCTTC. It is translated as CASSLGQVGGYTF.

This clonotype turned up a few times. This rearrangement joins TRBV9 to TRBJ2-7; TRBD2 matches at 10 bases. The CDR3 consists of 16 residues. Looked up from germline, CDR1 is SGDLS and CDR2 is YYNGEE. V lost 4 bases, J lost 0 bases, and 7 bases stayed unmatched. CDR3 sequence (DNA): TGTGCCAGCAGCCCCATGGGGACTAGCGACTCCTACGAGCAGTACTTC. It specifies CASSPMGTSDSYEQYF.

This clonotype came up many times. The chain carries TRBV28 and TRBJ2-7; no definite D call. The CDR3 contains 13 residues. Germline V CDR1 and CDR2: MDHEN, SYDVKM. The V gene lost 6 bases and the J gene lost 2 bases, with 11 bases spanning the gap. This chain's CDR3 is CASRKPDTYEQYV. DNA of the CDR3: TGTGCCAGCAGAAAACCCGACACCTACGAGCAGTACGTC.

This chain links TRBV20-1 with TRBJ2-6; 8 nucleotides align to TRBD2. The ends lost 1 base at V and 0 bases at J; junction bases unmatched: 5. Germline V gives CDR1 DFQATT, CDR2 SNEGSKA (reference sequence). The CDR3 has 17 amino acids. This chain's CDR3 is CSARGPSGRSGANVLTF. The CDR3 DNA is TGCAGTGCTAGAGGTCCTAGCGGGCGCTCTGGGGCCAACGTCCTGACTTTC.

This clonotype is medium-sized (0.01 to 0.1%). This chain connects TRBV7-2 to TRBJ2-3, with D hard to call. Trimming took 4 bases from V and 1 from J, leaving 12 bases between them. Germline V CDR1 and CDR2: SGHTA, FQGNSA. The CDR3 contains 15 residues. CDR3 in amino acids: CASSSDSMGTDTQYF. CDR3 sequence (DNA): TGTGCCAGCAGCTCCGATAGCATGGGCACAGATACGCAGTATTTT.

This clonotype was observed a handful of times. The chain recombines TRBV20-1 with TRBJ1-3, with TRBD1 as a possible D gene (5 bases). The germline V and J ends were trimmed by 0 bases and 4 bases, with 19 bases remaining between them. CDR3 size: 17 residues. Germline V gives CDR1 DFQATT, CDR2 SNEGSKA (reference sequence). The CDR3 loop reads CSARDPNRGGGGNTIYF. The CDR3, as DNA: TGCAGTGCTAGAGACCCCAACCGGGGCGGGGGAGGAAACACCATATATTTT.

The sample holds a few counts of this clonotype. The chain joins TRBV5-1 to TRBJ1-2; D is perhaps TRBD1 (6 bases). The germline CDR1 and CDR2 sequences are SGHRS and YFSETQ. There are 15 residues in the CDR3. V lost 0 bases and J 4 bases, leaving 13 bases between the germline ends. CDR3 DNA: TGCGCCAGCAGCTTGGGTCTAATGACAGGCTATGGCTACACCTTC. Encoded protein: CASSLGLMTGYGYTF.

The genes are TRBV10-2 and TRBJ2-7, with 8 bases fitting TRBD2. The V gene end was trimmed by 11 bases and the J gene end by 0 bases; junction bases not matched to a gene: 6. This CDR3 region has 13 residues. The germline gives CDR1 WSHSY, CDR2 SAAADI. This chain's CDR3 is CAGGGNNSYEQYF. The CDR3 nucleotides read TGCGCCGGCGGGGGGAATAACTCCTACGAGCAGTACTTC.

This clonotype was counted ten times or more. This sequence joins TRBV20-1 and TRBJ2-1, with D tentatively TRBD1 (6 bases). Trimming removed 1 base from V and 6 bases from J, with 10 bases in between. Germline-derived CDR1 and CDR2 are DFQATT and SNEGSKA (reference sequence). The CDR3 has 13 amino acids. CDR3 bases: TGCAGTGCTAGAGGGGCGACAGGCAATGAGCAGTTCTTC. Its protein is CSARGATGNEQFF.

This clonotype has a handful of counts. The chain uses TRBV6-2 or TRBV6-3 and TRBJ1-1, with D possibly TRBD1 on 5 matching bases. Germline V gives CDR1 MNHEY, CDR2 SVGEGT. V shed 4 bases and J shed 1 base, with 13 bases lying between them. The CDR3 extends over 15 amino acids. The CDR3 loop is CASSSEGLANTEAFF. CDR3 DNA: TGTGCCAGCAGTTCGGAGGGACTGGCGAACACTGAAGCTTTCTTT.

The chain employs TRBV5-8 and TRBJ2-6; D unresolved. Germline V lookup: CDR1 SGHTS, CDR2 YDEGEE. The V end lost 4 bases, the J end lost 0 bases, and 11 bases lay between the germline ends. The length of the CDR3 is 16 residues. The CDR3 DNA is TGTGCCAGCAGCATGGAGTCGTTCTCTGGGGCCAACGTCCTGACTTTC. As protein: CASSMESFSGANVLTF.

This clonotype came up a few times. This chain links TRBV5-6 with TRBJ2-7, with 7 positions matching TRBD1. Germline lookup yields CDR1 SGHDT and CDR2 YYEEEE. V lost 1 base and J lost 2; bases outside the gene matches: 6. This CDR3 region has 15 residues. The CDR3 sequence: CASSLRGRLAYEQYF. The CDR3, as DNA: TGTGCCAGCAGCTTGAGGGGGCGCTTAGCCTACGAGCAGTACTTC.

This clonotype was observed a handful of times. This chain links TRBV6-5 with TRBJ2-5, with D unresolved. This CDR3 is built from 14 residues. The V gene's germline CDR1 is MNHEY and CDR2 SVGAGI. V gave up 0 bases and J gave up 2 bases, with 7 bases separating them. CDR3 region: CASSYSSHQETQYF. DNA for the CDR3: TGTGCCAGCAGTTACTCGTCGCATCAAGAGACCCAGTACTTC.

The chain couples TRBV6-2 or TRBV6-3 to TRBJ2-7, with a tentative D call TRBD2 (5 bases). The germline V gene encodes CDR1 MNHEY and CDR2 SVGEGT. V was trimmed by 7 bases and J by 0 bases, leaving 10 bases between them. The CDR3 totals 13 residues. The CDR3 protein is CASMWRSSYEQYF. CDR3 sequence (DNA): TGTGCCAGCATGTGGAGGAGCTCCTACGAGCAGTACTTC.

Only a few counts were recorded for this clonotype. The rearrangement joins TRBV4-3 to TRBJ2-3; D remains unclear. CDR1 and CDR2 from the germline V gene are LGHNA and YSLEER. Trimming removed 3 bases from V and 0 bases from J, with 10 bases in between. The CDR3 length is 15 residues. CDR3 amino acids: CASSQARTSTDTQYF. CDR3 bases: TGCGCCAGCAGCCAGGCACGTACTAGCACAGATACGCAGTATTTT.

This rearrangement joins TRBV20-1 to TRBJ1-2, with D uncertain. From germline, CDR1 is DFQATT and CDR2 SNEGSKA (reference sequence). The CDR3 contains 12 residues. Trimming took 5 bases from V and 4 from J, leaving 11 bases between them. The CDR3 nucleotides read TGCAGTGCTCCAGACCAGCGCTATGGCTACACCTTC. It is translated as CSAPDQRYGYTF.

The chain is built from TRBV12-3 or TRBV12-4 and TRBJ2-2; perhaps TRBD1 as D (6 bases). The CDR3 contains 14 residues. V was trimmed by 5 bases and J by 5 bases, leaving 12 bases between them. The CDR3 sequence is CASSPETGTGELFF. In DNA, the CDR3 is TGTGCCAGCAGTCCCGAAACAGGGACCGGGGAGCTGTTTTTT.

At least ten counts were recorded for this clonotype. The V and J genes are TRBV11-1 and TRBJ2-5; TRBD2 matches at 10 bases. V shed 4 bases and J 4 bases; nucleotides not matched to a gene: 12. From germline, CDR1 is SGHAT and CDR2 FQDESV (reference sequence). CDR3 length equals 17 residues. DNA of the CDR3: TGTGCCAGCAGCTATCAGCGGGGGGGAGTTGGAGGAGAGACCCAGTACTTC. This gives the protein CASSYQRGGVGGETQYF.

This chain links TRBV28 with TRBJ1-2, with 9 nucleotides matching TRBD1. CDR3 length: 15 amino acids. CDR1 MDHEN and CDR2 SYDVKM come from the germline V gene. J gave up 0 bases and V 5 bases, and 4 bases lay outside the gene matches. The CDR3: CASSHTGGANYGYTF. The DNA for the CDR3 is TGTGCCAGCAGTCACACAGGGGGCGCTAACTATGGCTACACCTTC.

The chain carries TRBV24-1 and TRBJ2-2; no clear D gene. From germline, CDR1 is KGHDR and CDR2 SFDVKD. The CDR3 is 15 amino acids. Trimming took 4 bases from V and 6 from J, leaving 14 bases between them. DNA for the CDR3: TGTGCCACCAGTGACTCTAGGGTAGGGCCCGGGGAGCTGTTTTTT. This codes for CATSDSRVGPGELFF.

This clonotype was counted at least ten times. The chain joins TRBV2 to TRBJ2-3; no clear D. Germline assignment: CDR1 SNHLY and CDR2 FYNNEI. Trimming shortened V by 2 bases and J by 3 bases, and 9 bases separated the two germline ends. The CDR3 runs to 14 residues. CDR3 sequence: CASSEPGQTDTQYF. CDR3 nucleotide sequence: TGTGCCAGCAGTGAACCCGGCCAAACAGATACGCAGTATTTT.